The 2 T cell receptor beta chains reported below all come from one sample, sequenced in a study of shared clonotypes between healthy human individuals. Naive CD8 cells were CD45RO-negative, positively selected for CCR7, excluding terminally differentiated effector memory CD45RA+ cells. Profiling relied on immunoSEQ multiplex PCR, and the TCRdb table lists in-frame clones only, not all of them. The sample holds millions of clones, about 95% seen once. Sequencing was performed on naive CD8+ T cells sorted from blood. These receptors all come from a man younger than 35 in good health.

The chain is built from TRBV11-2 and TRBJ2-5; D remains ambiguous. The CDR3 is 13 amino acids. From germline, CDR1 is SGHAT and CDR2 FQNNGV. V gave up 11 bases and J gave up 1 base, with 14 bases separating them. CDR3 loop: CAVEDPFQETQYF. The CDR3 coding sequence is TGTGCCGTAGAGGACCCATTCCAAGAGACCCAGTACTTC. The full variable domain, with the rest looked up from reference TRBV11-2 and TRBJ2-5, is EAGVAQSPRYKIIEKRQSVAFWCNPISGHATLYWYQQILGQGPKLLIQFQNNGVVDDSQLPKDRFSAERLKGVDSTLKIQPAKLEDSAVYLCAVEDPFQETQYFGPGTRLLVL.

The chain carries TRBV18 and TRBJ1-5; 7 nucleotides line up with TRBD1. V shed 2 bases and J 0 bases; nucleotides not matched to a gene: 4. There are 16 residues in the CDR3. Germline V gene sequence: CDR1 KGHSH, CDR2 LQKENI. The chain's CDR3 is CASSPDGTVSNQPQHF. The CDR3 coding sequence is TGTGCCAGCTCACCAGATGGGACAGTTAGCAATCAGCCCCAGCATTTT.